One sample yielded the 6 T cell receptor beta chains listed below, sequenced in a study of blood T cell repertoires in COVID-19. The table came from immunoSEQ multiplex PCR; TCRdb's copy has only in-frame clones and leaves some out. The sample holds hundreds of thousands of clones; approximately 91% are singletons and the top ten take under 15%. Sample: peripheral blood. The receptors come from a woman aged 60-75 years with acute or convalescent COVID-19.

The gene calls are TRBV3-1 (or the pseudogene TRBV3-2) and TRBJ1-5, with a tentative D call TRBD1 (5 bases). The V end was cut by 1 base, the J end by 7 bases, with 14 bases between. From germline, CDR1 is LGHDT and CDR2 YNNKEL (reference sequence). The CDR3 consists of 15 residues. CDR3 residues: CASSQGGRGRQPQHF. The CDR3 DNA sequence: TGTGCCAGCAGCCAAGGGGGTAGGGGCCGGCAGCCCCAGCATTTT.

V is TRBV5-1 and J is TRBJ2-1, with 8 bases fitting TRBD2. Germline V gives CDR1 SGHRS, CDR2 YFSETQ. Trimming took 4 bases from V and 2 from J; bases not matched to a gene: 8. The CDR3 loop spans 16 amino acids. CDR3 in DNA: TGCGCCAGCAGCCGAGATAGCGGGAACGCCTACAATGAGCAGTTCTTC. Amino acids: CASSRDSGNAYNEQFF.

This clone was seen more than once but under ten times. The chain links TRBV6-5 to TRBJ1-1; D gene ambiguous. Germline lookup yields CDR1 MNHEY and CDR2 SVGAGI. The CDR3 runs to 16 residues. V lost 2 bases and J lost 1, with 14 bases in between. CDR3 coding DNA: TGTGCCAGCAGTTACCGGGGTGCAGGCCCGAACACTGAAGCTTTCTTT. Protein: CASSYRGAGPNTEAFF.

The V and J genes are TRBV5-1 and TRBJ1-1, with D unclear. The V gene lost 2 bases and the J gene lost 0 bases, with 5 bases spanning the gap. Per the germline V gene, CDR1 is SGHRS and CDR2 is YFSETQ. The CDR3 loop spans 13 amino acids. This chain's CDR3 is CASSFQMNTEAFF. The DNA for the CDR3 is TGCGCCAGCAGCTTTCAGATGAACACTGAAGCTTTCTTT.

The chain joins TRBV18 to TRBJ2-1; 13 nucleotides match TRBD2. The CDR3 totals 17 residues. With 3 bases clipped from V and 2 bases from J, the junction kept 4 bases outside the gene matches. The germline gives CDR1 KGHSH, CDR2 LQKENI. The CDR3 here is CASSPPGTSGAYNEQFF. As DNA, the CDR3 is TGTGCCAGCTCACCCCCCGGGACTAGCGGGGCCTACAATGAGCAGTTCTTC.

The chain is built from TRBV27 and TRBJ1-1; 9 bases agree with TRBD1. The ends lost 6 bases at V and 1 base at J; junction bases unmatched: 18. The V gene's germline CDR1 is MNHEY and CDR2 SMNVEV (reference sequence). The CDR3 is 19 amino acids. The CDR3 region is CASSSDRGARLGQNTEAFF. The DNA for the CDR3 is TGTGCCAGCAGCTCCGACAGGGGGGCCCGTTTGGGGCAGAACACTGAAGCTTTCTTT.